The clone carrying this T cell receptor (beta chain) was recorded at least ten times. Its antigen remains unidentified. This sample is drawn from a study of Graves' ophthalmopathy and Graves' hyperthyroidism. The wider study: Blood was drawn at initial diagnosis, before any treatment.

Someone took the PBMCs out of 8.5 to 10 ml of fresh peripheral blood. CDR3 regions of TCR beta were amplified from RNA transcripts. First-round RT-PCR employed HTBI primers, with a second-round multiplex PCR after it. TCRdb re-called the multiplex PCR reads through MiXCR, storing one row per CDR3 protein. Of under 350,000 distinct CDR3 sequences in the sample, about a sixth were seen once. Study results and limitations: A 13-signature model separated ophthalmopathy from stable hyperthyroidism, approximately 87% sensitivity, around 81% specificity. Most expanded thyroid clonotypes above 0.001 frequency also appeared in blood.

Source material: peripheral blood. The source is an adult man with Graves' ophthalmopathy.

CDR3 sequence: CASSYSLGQNYEQYF. CDR3 DNA sequence: TGTGCCAGCAGTTACTCACTGGGACAGAACTACGAGCAGTACTTC. The V gene is TRBV6-5, the J gene TRBJ2-7; 7 nucleotides align to TRBD1. The germline V gene encodes CDR1 MNHEY and CDR2 SVGAGI. Trimming took 0 bases from V and 3 from J; bases not matched to a gene: 5. The CDR3 is 15 amino acids.